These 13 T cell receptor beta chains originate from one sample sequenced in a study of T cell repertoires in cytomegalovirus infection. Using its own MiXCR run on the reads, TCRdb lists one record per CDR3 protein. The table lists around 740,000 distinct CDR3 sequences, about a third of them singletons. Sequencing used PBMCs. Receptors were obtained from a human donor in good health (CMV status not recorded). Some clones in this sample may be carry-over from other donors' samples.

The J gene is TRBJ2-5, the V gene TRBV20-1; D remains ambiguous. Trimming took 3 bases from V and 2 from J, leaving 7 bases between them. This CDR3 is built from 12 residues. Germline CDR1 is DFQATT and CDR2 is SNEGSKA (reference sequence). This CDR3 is CSARRSQETQYF. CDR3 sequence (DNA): TGCAGTGCTAGGCGCAGTCAAGAGACCCAGTACTTC.

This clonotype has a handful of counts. The CDR3 region is CASRGGDHEQYF. CDR3 DNA: TGTGCCAGCAGGGGGGGGGACCACGAGCAGTACTTC. The chain links TRBV7-9 to TRBJ2-7, with 7 bases aligning to TRBD2. The CDR3 runs 12 residues. In germline, CDR1 is SEHNR, CDR2 FQNEAQ (reference sequence). Losses at the gene ends were 6 bases for V and 5 bases for J; bases not matched to a gene: 4.

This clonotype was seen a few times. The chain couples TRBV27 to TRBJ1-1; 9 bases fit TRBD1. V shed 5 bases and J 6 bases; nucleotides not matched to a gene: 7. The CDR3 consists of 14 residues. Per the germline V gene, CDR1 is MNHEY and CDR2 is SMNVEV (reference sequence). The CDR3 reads CASSTGTGFAEAFF. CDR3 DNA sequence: TGTGCCAGCAGTACCGGGACAGGGTTTGCTGAAGCTTTCTTT.

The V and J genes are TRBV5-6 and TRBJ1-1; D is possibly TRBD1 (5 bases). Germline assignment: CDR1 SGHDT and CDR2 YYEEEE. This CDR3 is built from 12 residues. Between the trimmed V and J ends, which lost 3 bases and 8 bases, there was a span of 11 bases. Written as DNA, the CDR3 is TGTGCCAGCAGCTGGGGGTTTCGGGAAGCTTTCTTT. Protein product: CASSWGFREAFF.

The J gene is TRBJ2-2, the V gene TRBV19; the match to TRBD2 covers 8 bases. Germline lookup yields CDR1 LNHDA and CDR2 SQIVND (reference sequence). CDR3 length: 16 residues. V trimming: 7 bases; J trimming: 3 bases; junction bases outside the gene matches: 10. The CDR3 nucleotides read TGTGCCAGTATCCCCTCCCAGCGGGGGTACACCGGGGAGCTGTTTTTT. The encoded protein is CASIPSQRGYTGELFF.

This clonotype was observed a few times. The CDR3, as DNA: TGTGCCAGCAGCTTTTGGCCGGCGAGCTATGGCTACACCTTC. It is translated as CASSFWPASYGYTF. The chain employs TRBV5-6 and TRBJ1-2; unclear D gene. Trimming cost V 2 bases and J 4 bases, with 12 bases left between them. Germline V gene lookup returns CDR1 SGHDT and CDR2 YYEEEE. The CDR3 extends over 14 amino acids. The full variable domain, in which reference TRBV5-6 and TRBJ1-2 provide the parts outside the CDR3, is DAGVTQSPTHLIKTRGQQVTLRCSPKSGHDTVSWYQQALGQGPQFIFQYYEEEERQRGNFPDRFSGHQFPNYSSELNVNALLLGDSALYLCASSFWPASYGYTFGSGTRLTVV.

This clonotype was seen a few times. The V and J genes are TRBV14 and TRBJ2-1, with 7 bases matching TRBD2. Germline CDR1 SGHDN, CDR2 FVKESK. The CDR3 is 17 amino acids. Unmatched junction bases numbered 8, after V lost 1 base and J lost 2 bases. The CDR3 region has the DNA TGTGCCAGCAGCCAAGGCTCAAAGCGGGATCCCTACAATGAGCAGTTCTTC. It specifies CASSQGSKRDPYNEQFF. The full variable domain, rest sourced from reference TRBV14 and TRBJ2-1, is EAGVTQFPSHSVIEKGQTVTLRCDPISGHDNLYWYRRVMGKEIKFLLHFVKESKQDESGMPNNRFLAERTGGTYSTLKVQPAELEDSGVYFCASSQGSKRDPYNEQFFGPGTRLTVL.

The CDR3 loop reads CASSYGRDWTQYF. The CDR3 nucleotides read TGTGCCAGCAGTTACGGCAGGGACTGGACCCAGTACTTC. The chain carries TRBV6-5 and TRBJ2-5, with a tentative D call TRBD2 (6 bases). The V gene lost 2 bases and the J gene lost 7 bases, with 11 bases spanning the gap. Germline CDR1 reads MNHEY; CDR2 reads SVGAGI. CDR3 size: 13 residues.

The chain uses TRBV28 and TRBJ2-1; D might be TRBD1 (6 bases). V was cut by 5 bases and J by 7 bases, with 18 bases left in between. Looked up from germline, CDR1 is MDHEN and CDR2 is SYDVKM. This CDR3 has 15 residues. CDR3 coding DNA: TGTGCCAGCAGTGGTCCAGGGGACCCTAGGAATGAGCAGTTCTTC. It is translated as CASSGPGDPRNEQFF.

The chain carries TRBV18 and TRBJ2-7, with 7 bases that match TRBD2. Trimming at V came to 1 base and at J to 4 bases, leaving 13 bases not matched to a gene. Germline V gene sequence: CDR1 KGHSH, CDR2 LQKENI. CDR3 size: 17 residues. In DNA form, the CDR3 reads TGTGCCAGCTCACCACTTCTCGGGGGGTCTGCTCTTTACGAGCAGTACTTC. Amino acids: CASSPLLGGSALYEQYF. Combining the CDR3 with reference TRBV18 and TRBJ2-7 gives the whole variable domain NAGVMQNPRHLVRRRGQEARLRCSPMKGHSHVYWYRQLPEEGLKFMVYLQKENIIDESGMPKERFSAEFPKEGPSILRIQQVVRGDSAAYFCASSPLLGGSALYEQYFGPGTRLTVT.

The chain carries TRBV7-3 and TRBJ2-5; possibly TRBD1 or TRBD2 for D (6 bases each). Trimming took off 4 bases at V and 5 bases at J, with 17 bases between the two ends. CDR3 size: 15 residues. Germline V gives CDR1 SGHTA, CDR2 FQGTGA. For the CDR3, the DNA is TGTGCCAGCAGCTCAAGGGGGGTAGAAGGGGAGACCCAGTACTTC. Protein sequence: CASSSRGVEGETQYF.

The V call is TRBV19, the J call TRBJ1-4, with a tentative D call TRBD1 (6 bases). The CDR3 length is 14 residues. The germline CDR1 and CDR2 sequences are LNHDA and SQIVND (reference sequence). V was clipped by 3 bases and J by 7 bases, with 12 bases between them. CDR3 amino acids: CASSIGTTREKLFF. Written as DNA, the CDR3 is TGTGCCAGTAGTATCGGGACAACGCGTGAAAAACTGTTTTTT.

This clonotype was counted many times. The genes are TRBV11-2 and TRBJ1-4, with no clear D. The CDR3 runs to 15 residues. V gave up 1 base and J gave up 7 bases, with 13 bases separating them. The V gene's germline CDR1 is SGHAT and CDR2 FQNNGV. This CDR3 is CASSLVGEVGEKLFF. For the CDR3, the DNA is TGTGCCAGCAGCTTAGTTGGGGAAGTCGGTGAAAAACTGTTTTTT.